Listed below are T cell receptor beta chains from one sample, sequenced in a study of tumour-infiltrating T cells in Burkitt lymphoma. Assay: immunoSEQ multiplex PCR; the TCRdb copy retains only in-frame clones and omits some. The table includes thousands of clones, about 86% detected once. The sample was tumor tissue. All receptors derive from a human donor with diffuse large B-cell lymphoma. Some clones in this sample may be carry-over from other donors' samples. Both conserved end residues are part of each CDR3. The D gene is left open where the match is weak. The listing skips clone size in some rows; elsewhere it reads once, few, many or a size class.

>NA|NA|TRBJ1-3|TRBV5-4
TGTGCCAGCAGCAGGTGGGATCGGGCCTCTGGAAACACCATATATTTT
CASSRWDRASGNTIYF
>NA|NA|TRBJ1-5|TRBV5-4
TGTGCCAGCAGCTTAAGGGAAAGCAATCAGCCCCAGCATTTT
CASSLRESNQPQHF
>NA|TRBD2|TRBJ2-2|TRBV4-1
TGCGCCAGCAGCCCTTCCCCGGGACTAGCGGCGAACACCGGGGAGCTGTTTTTT
CASSPSPGLAANTGELFF
>NA|NA|TRBJ2-7|TRBV5-4
TGTGCCAGCAGCTTGGAATCGGGAGAGTATTACGAGCAGTACTTC
CASSLESGEYYEQYF
>once|NA|TRBJ1-3|TRBV5-1
TGCGCCAGCACGCGGAAGACTTATAGCTCTGGAAACACCATATATTTT
CASTRKTYSSGNTIYF
>once|NA|TRBJ2-2|TRBV6-6
TGTGCCAGCAGATGGGCGGAAGACGGGGAGCTGTTTTTT
CASRWAEDGELFF
>once|NA|TRBJ2-5|TRBV9
TGTGCCAGCAGTTTTTTGGGCGTATCGATTACACCCCAGTACTTC
CASSFLGVSITPQYF
>NA|NA|TRBJ2-5|TRBV9
TGTGCCAGCAGCGTAGGGGGGGCCAAAGAGACCCAGTACTTC
CASSVGGAKETQYF
>NA|NA|TRBJ1-5|TRBV18
TGTGCCAGCTCACCAGACATTGATCAGCCCCAGCATTTT
CASSPDIDQPQHF
>NA|TRBD1|TRBJ2-3|TRBV2
TGTGCCAGCAGGCCAGGGGGTATGTCAGATACGCAGTATTTT
CASRPGGMSDTQYF